This TCR beta chain derives from a study of T cells after yellow fever vaccination. Study findings and constraints: Relatively few clonotypes were ones that appeared in both CD4 and CD8 compartments.

V lost 8 bases and J 3 bases, leaving 10 bases between the germline ends. CDR1 is MNHEY, CDR2 SVGAGI, per germline. The CDR3 is made up of 13 amino acids. Using its own MiXCR run on the 5' RACE reads, TCRdb lists one record per CDR3 protein. The data show 350,000 to 550,000 distinct CDR3 sequences, under 20% seen once. On this clonotype: Its antigen is still unknown.

The rearrangement joins TRBV6-5 to TRBJ2-2; D possibly corresponds to TRBD2 (6 bases). The sample consisted of PBMCs, taken before the yellow fever booster vaccination. The sequence was obtained from a man aged 18 to 35 who received the YFV17D yellow fever vaccine. The CDR3 nucleotides read TGTGCCAGCGGCAGGGAGGACACCGGGGAGCTGTTTTTT. Translating it yields CASGREDTGELFF.